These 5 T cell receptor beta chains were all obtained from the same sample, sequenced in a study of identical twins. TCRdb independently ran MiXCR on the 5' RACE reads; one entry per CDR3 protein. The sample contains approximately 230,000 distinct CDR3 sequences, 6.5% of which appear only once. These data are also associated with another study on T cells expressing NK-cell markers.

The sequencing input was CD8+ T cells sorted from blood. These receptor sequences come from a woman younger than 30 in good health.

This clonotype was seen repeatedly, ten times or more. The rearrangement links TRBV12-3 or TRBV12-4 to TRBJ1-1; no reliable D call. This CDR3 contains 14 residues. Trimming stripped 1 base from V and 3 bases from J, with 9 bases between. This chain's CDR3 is CASSLVGVDTEAFF. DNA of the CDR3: TGTGCCAGCAGTTTAGTTGGGGTGGACACTGAAGCTTTCTTT.

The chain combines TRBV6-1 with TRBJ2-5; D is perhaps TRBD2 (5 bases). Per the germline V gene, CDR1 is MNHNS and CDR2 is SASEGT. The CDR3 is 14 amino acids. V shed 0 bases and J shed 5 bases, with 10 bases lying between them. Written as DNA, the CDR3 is TGTGCCAGCAGTGAAGCGTTCGGGAAGGAGACCCAGTACTTC. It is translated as CASSEAFGKETQYF.

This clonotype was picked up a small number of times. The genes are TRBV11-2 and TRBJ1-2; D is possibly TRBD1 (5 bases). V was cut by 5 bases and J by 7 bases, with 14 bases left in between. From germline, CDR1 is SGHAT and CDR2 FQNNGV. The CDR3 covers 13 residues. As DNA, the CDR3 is TGTGCCAGCAGCCCGCAGGGTGTTCTTGGCTACACCTTC. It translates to CASSPQGVLGYTF.

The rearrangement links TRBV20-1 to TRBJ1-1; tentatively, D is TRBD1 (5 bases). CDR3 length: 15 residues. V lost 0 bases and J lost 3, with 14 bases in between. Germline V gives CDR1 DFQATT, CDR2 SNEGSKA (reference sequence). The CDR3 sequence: CSARDYKGWDTEAFF. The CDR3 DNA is TGCAGTGCTAGAGATTACAAGGGGTGGGACACTGAAGCTTTCTTT.

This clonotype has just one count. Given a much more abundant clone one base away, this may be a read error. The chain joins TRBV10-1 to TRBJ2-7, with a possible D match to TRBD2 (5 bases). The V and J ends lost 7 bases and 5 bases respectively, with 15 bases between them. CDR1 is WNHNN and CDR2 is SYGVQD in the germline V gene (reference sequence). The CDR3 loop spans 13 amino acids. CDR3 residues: CASKSEAINEQYF. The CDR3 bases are TGCGCCAGCAAATCGGAGGCTATCAACGAGCAGTACTTC.